What follows is one T cell receptor beta chain and its context. Its specificity is not known. Clones were sequenced by immunoSEQ multiplex PCR, and TCRdb holds only the in-frame ones, with some missing. The repertoire consists of about 48,000 clones, with 85% to 95% occurring once and the leading ten covering 2% to 2.5%. Germline CDR1 and CDR2: LGHNA and YNFKEQ. Trimming took 1 base from V and 2 from J, leaving 6 bases between them. The CDR3 runs 14 residues. This entry is derived from a study of graft-versus-host responses after intestinal transplantation. Study in general: For approximately 3 years after anti-thymocyte globulin induction, all recipients took tacrolimus and steroids.

Study-level findings and limits: GvH clones appeared in recipient marrow, some first in ileum or blood. Allograft clonal ratios (graft-versus-host to host-versus-graft) were high in patients who had graft-donor T cell macrochimerism.

Source: unstimulated CD4+ T cells sorted from spleen or lymph node cells, taken before transplant. The TCR originated in a human donor who was the organ donor for an intestinal transplant. V gene TRBV4-2 combines with J gene TRBJ2-1; D is perhaps TRBD2 (6 bases). The CDR3 DNA is TGTGCCAGCAGCCAAGCGGGAGCCTACAATGAGCAGTTCTTC. Its protein product is CASSQAGAYNEQFF.